The following is a T cell receptor beta chain sequence with its context. The antigen remains undetermined. It was with a sample-barcoded 5' primer and a J-beta primer mix that a second PCR of roughly 6 to 11 cycles was run. With 12 random nucleotides, a template-switch adaptor tagged each individual cDNA molecule. TCRdb reanalysed the 5' RACE reads using MiXCR and keeps one entry per CDR3 protein. The table records under 2,000,000 distinct CDR3 sequences, roughly 50% of them present only once. The data stem from a study of blood T cells in healthy people across ages. CDR1 is MNHEY, CDR2 SVGEGT, per germline. After removal of 7 bases from V and 7 bases from J, the junction contained 13 bases not matched to a gene. The CDR3 has 16 residues. Study-wide findings and caveats: Naive CD4+ cell counts and diversity both ran higher in long-lived than in aged donors.

The V call is TRBV6-2 or TRBV6-3, the J call TRBJ2-1, with 10 bases matching TRBD2. This clonotype was obtained from a woman aged 40 to 50 in good health. Sequences were obtained from blood. The CDR3 spells CASKKQAGGSYNEQFF. The CDR3 DNA is TGTGCCAGCAAAAAACAAGCGGGGGGGAGTTATAATGAGCAGTTCTTC.